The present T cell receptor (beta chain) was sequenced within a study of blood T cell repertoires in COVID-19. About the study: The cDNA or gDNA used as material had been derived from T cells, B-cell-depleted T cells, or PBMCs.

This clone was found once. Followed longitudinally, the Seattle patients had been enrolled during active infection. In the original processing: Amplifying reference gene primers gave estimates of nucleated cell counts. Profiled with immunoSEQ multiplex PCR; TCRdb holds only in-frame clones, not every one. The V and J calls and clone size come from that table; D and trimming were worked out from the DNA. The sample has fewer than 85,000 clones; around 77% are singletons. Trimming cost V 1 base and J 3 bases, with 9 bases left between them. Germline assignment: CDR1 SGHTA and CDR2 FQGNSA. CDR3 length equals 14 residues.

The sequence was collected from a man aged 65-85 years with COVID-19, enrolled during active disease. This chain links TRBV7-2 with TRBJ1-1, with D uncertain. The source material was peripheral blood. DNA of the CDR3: TGTGCCAGCAGCTTAGATCGAGGGTACACTGAAGCTTTCTTT. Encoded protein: CASSLDRGYTEAFF.